This entry concerns a single T cell receptor (beta chain). The sample belongs to a study of cytomegalovirus exposure and HLA in healthy donors. This CDR3 comprises 14 residues. With 4 bases clipped from V and 0 bases from J, the junction kept 4 bases outside the gene matches. CDR1 is SGDLS, CDR2 YYNGEE, per germline. The PCR made use of 60 Vbeta and 13 Jbeta primers. Libraries were prepared by immunoSEQ multiplex PCR; TCRdb keeps only in-frame clonotypes and omits some of them. The listing contains about 160,000 clones. This clonotype was sampled from a man aged 30-40 years in good health and CMV-seronegative. The rearrangement joins TRBV9 to TRBJ2-7; 7 bases map to TRBD1. The sequencing input was PBMCs. The CDR3 nucleotides read TGTGCCAGCAGCAAGACAGGGAGCTCCTACGAGCAGTACTTC. It yields the protein CASSKTGSSYEQYF.